Each of the 26 T cell receptor beta chains below was sequenced from the same sample in a study of neurological immune-mediated disorders. TCRdb ran MiXCR on the 5' RACE reads and lists one entry per CDR3 protein. The sample shows about 50,000 distinct CDR3 sequences, approximately 16% of them seen only once. The sequencing input was PBMCs. The receptors shown here come from a man in his sixties in good health.

Many counts were recorded for this clonotype. The gene calls are TRBV5-4 and TRBJ2-7, with 9 nucleotides matching TRBD2. Germline-derived CDR1 and CDR2 are SGHNT and YYREEE (reference sequence). The junction had 5 bases not matched to a gene; V was cut back by 0 bases and J by 4 bases. The CDR3 length is 15 residues. The CDR3 coding sequence is TGTGCCAGCAGCTTGGATAGCGGGAGTGGATACGAGCAGTACTTC. It is translated as CASSLDSGSGYEQYF.

This clonotype occurred many times. The chain combines TRBV6-4 with TRBJ2-2; a possible D gene is TRBD2 (5 bases). CDR3 length equals 14 residues. Trimming shortened V by 8 bases and J by 0 bases, and 10 bases separated the two germline ends. The germline CDR1 and CDR2 sequences are MRHNA and SNTAGT. The CDR3 is CASRWRANTGELFF. The DNA for the CDR3 is TGTGCCAGCCGTTGGCGGGCGAACACCGGGGAGCTGTTTTTT.

This clonotype was observed at least ten times. J is TRBJ2-4 and V is TRBV5-1; no firm D call. The V end was cut by 0 bases, the J end by 0 bases, with 4 bases between. This CDR3 contains 14 residues. Germline CDR1 and CDR2: SGHRS and YFSETQ. CDR3 region: CASSLGLAKNIQYF. The CDR3 region has the DNA TGCGCCAGCAGCTTGGGGTTAGCCAAAAACATTCAGTACTTC.

This clonotype turned up a few times. The V and J genes are TRBV28 and TRBJ2-7; 7 positions match TRBD1. The CDR3 has 16 amino acids. Germline values: CDR1 MDHEN, CDR2 SYDVKM. Trimming at V came to 2 bases and at J to 0 bases, leaving 7 bases not matched to a gene. Written as DNA, the CDR3 is TGTGCCAGCAGTTTAATACTGGGACAGAGCTCCTACGAGCAGTACTTC. Translated: CASSLILGQSSYEQYF. The complete variable domain, with remaining parts taken from reference TRBV28 and TRBJ2-7, reads DVKVTQSSRYLVKRTGEKVFLECVQDMDHENMFWYRQDPGLGLRLIYFSYDVKMKEKGDIPEGYSVSREKKERFSLILESASTNQTSMYLCASSLILGQSSYEQYFGPGTRLTVT.

In this sample, this clonotype turned up many times. The V call is TRBV5-1, the J call TRBJ2-4; TRBD1 matches at 7 bases. The V segment lost 2 bases and the J segment 3 bases; nucleotides outside the gene matches: 2. Germline assignment: CDR1 SGHRS and CDR2 YFSETQ. The CDR3 consists of 14 residues. In nucleotides, the CDR3 is TGCGCCAGCAGCTTCGGGACAGACAAAAACATTCAGTACTTC. This encodes CASSFGTDKNIQYF. The full variable domain, with the rest looked up from reference TRBV5-1 and TRBJ2-4, is KAGVTQTPRYLIKTRGQQVTLSCSPISGHRSVSWYQQTPGQGLQFLFEYFSETQRNKGNFPGRFSGRQFSNSRSEMNVSTLELGDSALYLCASSFGTDKNIQYFGAGTRLSVL.

Ten or more counts support this clonotype. The genes are TRBV29-1 and TRBJ2-2; 9 positions agree with TRBD2. CDR3 size: 14 residues. From germline, CDR1 is SQVTM and CDR2 ANQGSEA. Trimming at V came to 5 bases and at J to 2 bases, leaving 3 bases not matched to a gene. The CDR3 sequence is CSVLAGLNTGELFF. The CDR3, as DNA: TGCAGCGTTCTAGCGGGGCTAAACACCGGGGAGCTGTTTTTT.

This clonotype was detected many times. V is TRBV10-3 and J is TRBJ2-1; possibly TRBD2 for D (6 bases). This CDR3 is 11 amino acids long. Trimming shortened V by 4 bases and J by 12 bases, and 10 bases separated the two germline ends. Germline V CDR1 and CDR2: ENHRY, SYGVKD. CDR3 nucleotides: TGTGCCATCAGTGGGACTATTGGGCAGTTCTTC. Translated, it gives CAISGTIGQFF.

The chain employs TRBV3-1 and TRBJ2-5; D not certain. Germline loops: CDR1 LGHDT, CDR2 YNNKEL (reference sequence). This CDR3 has 14 residues. V was shortened by 0 bases and J by 2 bases, with 7 bases between the two germline ends. The CDR3: CASSQEVPQETQYF. The CDR3 DNA follows: TGTGCCAGCAGCCAAGAAGTCCCACAAGAGACCCAGTACTTC.

This clonotype was counted a single time. This chain connects TRBV16 to TRBJ1-5, with a weak D call TRBD1 (5 bases). This CDR3 region has 15 residues. V was pared by 0 bases and J by 6 bases, with 12 bases between. Per germline, CDR1 KGHSY and CDR2 FQNENV. This CDR3 is CASSQSGQVGQPQHF. CDR3 nucleotides: TGTGCCAGCAGCCAATCGGGGCAGGTCGGTCAGCCCCAGCATTTT.

This clonotype was observed at least ten times. This rearrangement joins TRBV7-8 to TRBJ2-7; TRBD2 agrees at 10 bases. The CDR3 sequence is 15 residues long. The ends lost 5 bases at V and 6 bases at J; junction bases unmatched: 10. Per the germline V gene, CDR1 is SGHVS and CDR2 is FQNEAQ. The CDR3 reads CASSTLAGVAGEQYF. In DNA form, the CDR3 reads TGTGCCAGCAGCACTCTAGCGGGAGTCGCTGGCGAGCAGTACTTC.

This clonotype has ten or more counts. The gene calls are TRBV14 and TRBJ2-5; no clear D. Trimming stripped 3 bases from V and 0 bases from J, with 8 bases between. The CDR3 spans 14 residues. Germline CDR1 SGHDN, CDR2 FVKESK. Written as DNA, the CDR3 is TGTGCCAGCAGCCATCAGTTGTACCAAGAGACCCAGTACTTC. This codes for CASSHQLYQETQYF.

The sample holds many counts of this clonotype. This chain links TRBV5-1 with TRBJ2-1; possibly TRBD2 for D (6 bases). The V end lost 4 bases, the J end lost 7 bases, and 18 bases lay between the germline ends. The CDR3 extends over 15 amino acids. Germline loops: CDR1 SGHRS, CDR2 YFSETQ. In nucleotides, the CDR3 is TGCGCCAGCAGCCCGGGAGAGTCAGGGCGGAATGAGCAGTTCTTC. This encodes CASSPGESGRNEQFF.

This clonotype was seen ten or more times. V and J are TRBV29-1 and TRBJ2-5; D uncertain. Trimming removed 8 bases from V and 4 bases from J, with 23 bases in between. Germline-derived CDR1 and CDR2 are SQVTM and ANQGSEA. This CDR3 contains 15 residues. The CDR3 nucleotides read TGCAGCCCCCCACTAAAAAGGGCGGCCTTAGAGACCCAGTACTTC. Protein product: CSPPLKRAALETQYF.

The chain employs TRBV29-1 and TRBJ2-1; 8 bases are shared with TRBD2. Germline V gives CDR1 SQVTM, CDR2 ANQGSEA. CDR3 length equals 13 residues. Trimming took 4 bases from V and 8 from J; bases not matched to a gene: 7. CDR3 region: CSVVSGSVDEQFF. The CDR3, as DNA: TGCAGCGTTGTCAGCGGGAGTGTGGATGAGCAGTTCTTC.

This clonotype was seen repeatedly, ten times or more. The rearrangement joins TRBV6-6 to TRBJ2-3; possible D gene TRBD2, 6 bases. The germline V gene has CDR1 MNHNY and CDR2 SVGAGI (reference sequence). V was cut by 4 bases and J by 6 bases, with 8 bases left in between. CDR3 length: 12 amino acids. CDR3 amino acids: CASSWDFDTQYF. The CDR3 DNA sequence: TGTGCCAGCAGTTGGGACTTCGATACGCAGTATTTT.

This clonotype appeared many times. The CDR3 nucleotides are TGTGCCACCTCCCCAGCGGGAGCTCAAGAGACCCAGTACTTC. This gives the protein CATSPAGAQETQYF. J is TRBJ2-5 and V is TRBV24-1; 8 bases fit TRBD2. The CDR3 runs 14 residues. The V gene end was trimmed by 9 bases and the J gene end by 2 bases; junction bases not matched to a gene: 7. The germline V gene has CDR1 KGHDR and CDR2 SFDVKD.

This clonotype has at least ten counts. The chain recombines TRBV5-1 with TRBJ2-3; 9 bases line up with TRBD1. The germline CDR1 and CDR2 sequences are SGHRS and YFSETQ. This CDR3 is 16 amino acids long. V lost 4 bases, J lost 4 bases, and 10 bases stayed unmatched. In DNA form, the CDR3 reads TGCGCCAGCAGCGCCCGAACAGGGGGCAACGCAGATACGCAGTATTTT. Amino acids: CASSARTGGNADTQYF.

This clonotype has a handful of counts. Just one base apart from a much larger clone, this may be a read error. The J gene is TRBJ2-1, the V gene TRBV5-1; 9 bases map to TRBD1. The J segment lost 6 bases and the V segment lost 3 bases, leaving 7 bases of the junction unmatched. Germline lookup yields CDR1 SGHRS and CDR2 YFSETQ. The CDR3 covers 15 residues. The CDR3 spells CASSSADRGSNEQFF. DNA of the CDR3: TGCGCCAGCAGCTCGGCGGACAGGGGCAGCAATGAGCAGTTCTTC.

Comments on this clonotype: A single base separates this from a much larger clone, so it may be a read error. This rearrangement joins TRBV29-1 to TRBJ2-7; D not certain. Germline V lookup: CDR1 SQVTM, CDR2 ANQGSEA. The CDR3 has 12 residues. The CDR3 DNA sequence: TGCAGCGTTATACCAGCATCCTACGAGCCGTACTTC. Protein product: CSVIPASYEPYF.

There are many counts of this clonotype. This chain links TRBV6-5 with TRBJ2-7, with 11 bases fitting TRBD1. Unmatched junction bases numbered 2, after V lost 8 bases and J lost 2 bases. CDR1 is MNHEY and CDR2 is SVGAGI in the germline V gene. The CDR3 has 13 residues. CDR3 DNA: TGTGCCAGCGGGGGACAGGGGGCCTACGAGCAGTACTTC. This gives the protein CASGGQGAYEQYF.

On this clonotype: Mismatch with germline at one junction end may stem from a read error. This CDR3 is CASSYLAGTSRDTQYF. The CDR3 region has the DNA TGTGCCAGCAGTTATCTCGCCGGGACTAGCAGAGATACGCAGTATTTT. This sequence joins TRBV6-5 and TRBJ2-3, with TRBD2 identical over 9 bases. From germline, CDR1 is MNHEY and CDR2 SVGAGI. The CDR3 runs to 16 residues.

This clonotype has ten or more counts. The chain couples TRBV28 to TRBJ1-1, with D maybe TRBD1 (5 bases). The CDR3 spans 15 residues. Germline values: CDR1 MDHEN, CDR2 SYDVKM. V lost 5 bases and J 1 base, leaving 14 bases between the germline ends. CDR3 in DNA: TGTGCCAGCAGTCCCCACGACAGACAGAACACTGAAGCTTTCTTT. Translation: CASSPHDRQNTEAFF.

There are many counts of this clonotype. The chain links TRBV20-1 to TRBJ1-1, with TRBD1 identical over 12 bases. Germline CDR1 and CDR2: DFQATT and SNEGSKA (reference sequence). The CDR3 runs to 14 residues. The junction had 5 bases not matched to a gene; V was cut back by 6 bases and J by 3 bases. The CDR3 loop is CSASGTGGYTEAFF. CDR3 in DNA: TGCAGTGCATCCGGGACAGGGGGCTACACTGAAGCTTTCTTT.

The sample holds a few counts of this clonotype. V and J are TRBV20-1 and TRBJ2-5; TRBD2 aligns across 10 bases. Germline lookup yields CDR1 DFQATT and CDR2 SNEGSKA (reference sequence). V shed 0 bases, J shed 7 bases, and the junction held 5 bases outside the gene matches. CDR3 size: 14 residues. CDR3 protein: CSARDGLAAGTQYF. The CDR3 bases are TGCAGTGCTAGAGATGGACTAGCGGCAGGGACCCAGTACTTC.

In the case of this clonotype: This may stem from a read error, because a much larger clone lies one nucleotide away. The chain carries TRBV2 and TRBJ2-4; D is perhaps TRBD2 (6 bases). The CDR3 loop spans 15 amino acids. Germline V gives CDR1 SNHLY, CDR2 FYNNEI. Trimming removed 9 bases from V and 7 bases from J, with 22 bases in between. Here the CDR3 reads CASVLQEGLPNIQYF. CDR3 DNA sequence: TGTGCCAGTGTACTCCAAGAGGGACTTCCCAACATTCAGTACTTC.

This clonotype was observed at least ten times. This sequence joins TRBV10-1 and TRBJ2-1, with D possibly called TRBD1 or TRBD2 (6 bases each). The CDR3 sequence is 11 residues long. CDR1 is WNHNN, CDR2 SYGVQD, per germline (reference sequence). Trimming removed 10 bases from V and 8 bases from J, with 12 bases in between. CDR3 sequence (DNA): TGCGCCACCTCTAGGGGGGATGAGCAGTTCTTC. Its translation is CATSRGDEQFF.